This is a list of T cell receptor beta chains from one sample in a study of CD8 T cells in ankylosing spondylitis. TCRdb called the 5' RACE reads again in MiXCR, with one record for every CDR3 protein. The table lists about 800,000 distinct CDR3 sequences, about an eighth of them singletons. Material for sequencing was blood, either unsorted or a sorted T cell fraction (not recorded which). The receptors derive from a male donor with ankylosing spondylitis. CDR3s include the opening cysteine and the closing phenylalanine or tryptophan.

TRBV29-1	TRBJ1-1	13	CSAIDRINTEAFF
TRBV29-1	TRBJ2-2	14	CSAEGQGRAGELFF
TRBV20-1	TRBJ2-5	13	CSARFPRGETQYF
TRBV7-2	TRBJ1-1	13	CASSFFGNTEAFF
TRBV6-1	TRBJ1-2	13	CASSPHTGYGYTF
TRBV7-2	TRBJ2-3	17	CASSLSFLGGARDTQYF
TRBV6-5	TRBJ1-4	16	CASSYSTVATNEKLFF
TRBV20-1	TRBJ1-6	16	CSARPMSFLMDSPLHF
TRBV11-2	TRBJ2-7	19	CASSGSRPTKLAGPYEQYF
TRBV5-6	TRBJ2-7	16	CASSFYIFSGSYEQYF
TRBV6-1	TRBJ2-1	13	CASSLRGIDEQFF
TRBV5-1	TRBJ1-1	15	CASSPQGIGVTEAFF
TRBV7-2	TRBJ1-2	14	CASSLEPGDYGYTF
TRBV4-2	TRBJ1-1	13	CASNRDRGTEAFF
TRBV6-1	TRBJ2-2	13	CASSERGAGELFF
TRBV4-3	TRBJ2-2	15	CASSPQEGRSGELFF
TRBV7-2	TRBJ2-3	16	CASSFRQGVVTDTQYF
TRBV20-1	TRBJ2-3	14	CSATRAGRTDTQYF
TRBV7-9	TRBJ2-7	15	CASSPPGTGDYEQYF
TRBV25-1	TRBJ2-3	17	CASSPGGGAGGTDTQYF
TRBV6-2/TRBV6-3	TRBJ1-5	14	CASSGRWNDQPQHF
TRBV4-3	TRBJ1-2	13	CASSFVAAYGYTF
TRBV6-1	TRBJ2-3	15	CASSDQQGVTDTQYF
TRBV20-1	TRBJ1-5	12	CSARVGGQPQHF
TRBV5-1	TRBJ2-5	13	CASSRQGSETQYF
TRBV6-2/TRBV6-3	TRBJ2-7	16	CASSRPGLAGETEQYF
TRBV28	TRBJ1-1	13	CASKSGQVRRAFF
TRBV4-2	TRBJ2-1	14	CASSPRGPRNEQFF
TRBV20-1	TRBJ2-5	12	CSASGLLETQYF
TRBV7-2	TRBJ2-1	15	CASSSDRSSYNEQFF